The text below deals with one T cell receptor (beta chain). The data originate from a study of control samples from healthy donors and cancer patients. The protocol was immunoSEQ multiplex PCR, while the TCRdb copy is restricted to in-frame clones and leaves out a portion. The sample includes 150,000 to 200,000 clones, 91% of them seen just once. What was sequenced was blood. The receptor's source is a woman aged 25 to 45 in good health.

The CDR3 DNA sequence: TGTGCCAGCAGGACAACTCCGAACACTGAAGCTTTCTTT. Translated: CASRTTPNTEAFF. J is TRBJ1-1 and V is TRBV28, with D hard to call. In germline, CDR1 is MDHEN, CDR2 SYDVKM. Trimming left V 6 bases short and J 1 base short, with 9 bases between. The length of the CDR3 is 13 residues.